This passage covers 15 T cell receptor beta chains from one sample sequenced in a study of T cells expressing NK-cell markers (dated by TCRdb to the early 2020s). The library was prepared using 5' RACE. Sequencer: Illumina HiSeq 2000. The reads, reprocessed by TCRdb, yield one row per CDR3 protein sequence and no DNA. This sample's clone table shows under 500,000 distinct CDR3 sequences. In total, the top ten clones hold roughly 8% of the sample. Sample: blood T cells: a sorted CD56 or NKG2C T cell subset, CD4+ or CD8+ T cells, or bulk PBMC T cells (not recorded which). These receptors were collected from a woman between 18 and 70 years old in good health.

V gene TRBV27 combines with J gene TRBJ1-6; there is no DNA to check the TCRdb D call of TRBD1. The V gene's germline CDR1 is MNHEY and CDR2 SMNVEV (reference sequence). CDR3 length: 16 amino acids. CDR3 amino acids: CASSFLSGQPNSPLHF.

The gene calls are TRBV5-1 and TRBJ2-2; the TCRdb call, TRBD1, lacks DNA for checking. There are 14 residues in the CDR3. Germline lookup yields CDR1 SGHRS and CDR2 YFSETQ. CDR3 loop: CASSPTTGRGELFF.

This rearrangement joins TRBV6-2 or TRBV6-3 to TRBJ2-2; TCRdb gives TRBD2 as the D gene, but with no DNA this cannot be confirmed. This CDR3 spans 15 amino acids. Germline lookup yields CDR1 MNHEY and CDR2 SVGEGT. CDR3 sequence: CASSTGLVNTGELFF.

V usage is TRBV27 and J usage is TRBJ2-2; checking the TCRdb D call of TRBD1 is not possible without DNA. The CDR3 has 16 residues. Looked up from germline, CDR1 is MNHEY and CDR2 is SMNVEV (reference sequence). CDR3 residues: CASSVGGQGFSGELFF.

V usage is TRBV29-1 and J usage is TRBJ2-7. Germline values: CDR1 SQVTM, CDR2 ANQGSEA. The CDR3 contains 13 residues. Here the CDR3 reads CSVEVGSSYEQYF.

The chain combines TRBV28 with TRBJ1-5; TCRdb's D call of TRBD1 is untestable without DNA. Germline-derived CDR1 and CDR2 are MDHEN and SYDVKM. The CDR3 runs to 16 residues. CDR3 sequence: CASSTRGGGDHQPQHF.

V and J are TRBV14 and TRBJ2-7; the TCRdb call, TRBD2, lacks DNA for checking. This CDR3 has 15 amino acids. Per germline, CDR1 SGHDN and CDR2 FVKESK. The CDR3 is CASSQGLAGVYEQYF.

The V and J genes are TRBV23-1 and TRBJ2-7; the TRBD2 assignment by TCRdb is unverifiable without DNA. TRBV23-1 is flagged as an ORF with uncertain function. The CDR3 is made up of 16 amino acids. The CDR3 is CASTLLVEGSSLKQYF.

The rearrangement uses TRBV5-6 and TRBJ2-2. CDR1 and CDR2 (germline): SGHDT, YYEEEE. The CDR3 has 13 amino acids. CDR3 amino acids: CASSLQNTGELFF.

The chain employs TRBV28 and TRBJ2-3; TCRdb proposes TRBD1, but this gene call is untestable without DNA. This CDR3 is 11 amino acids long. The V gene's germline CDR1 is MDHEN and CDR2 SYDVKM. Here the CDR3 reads CATGVSDTQYF.

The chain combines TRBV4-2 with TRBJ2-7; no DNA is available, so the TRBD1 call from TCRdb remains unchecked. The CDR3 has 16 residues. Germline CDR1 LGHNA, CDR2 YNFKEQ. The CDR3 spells CASSQDEQGALYEQYF.

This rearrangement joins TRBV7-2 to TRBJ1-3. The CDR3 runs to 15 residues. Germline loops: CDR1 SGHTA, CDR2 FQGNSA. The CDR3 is CASSTGGYSGNTIYF.

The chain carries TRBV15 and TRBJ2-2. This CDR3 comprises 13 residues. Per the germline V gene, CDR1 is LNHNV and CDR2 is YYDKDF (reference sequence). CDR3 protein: CATSRDVSGELFF. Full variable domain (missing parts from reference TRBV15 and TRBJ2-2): DAMVIQNPRYQVTQFGKPVTLSCSQTLNHNVMYWYQQKSSQAPKLLFHYYDKDFNNEADTPDNFQSRRPNTSFCFLDIRSPGLGDTAMYLCATSRDVSGELFFGEGSRLTVL.

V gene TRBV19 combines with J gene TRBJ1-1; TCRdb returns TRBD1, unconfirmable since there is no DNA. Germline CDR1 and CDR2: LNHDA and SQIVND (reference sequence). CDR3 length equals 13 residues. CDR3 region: CASVRGTGVAAFF.

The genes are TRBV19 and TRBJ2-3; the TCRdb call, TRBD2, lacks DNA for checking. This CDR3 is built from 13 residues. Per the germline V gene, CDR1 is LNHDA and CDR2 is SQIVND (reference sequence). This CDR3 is CASSWLAGDTQYF.